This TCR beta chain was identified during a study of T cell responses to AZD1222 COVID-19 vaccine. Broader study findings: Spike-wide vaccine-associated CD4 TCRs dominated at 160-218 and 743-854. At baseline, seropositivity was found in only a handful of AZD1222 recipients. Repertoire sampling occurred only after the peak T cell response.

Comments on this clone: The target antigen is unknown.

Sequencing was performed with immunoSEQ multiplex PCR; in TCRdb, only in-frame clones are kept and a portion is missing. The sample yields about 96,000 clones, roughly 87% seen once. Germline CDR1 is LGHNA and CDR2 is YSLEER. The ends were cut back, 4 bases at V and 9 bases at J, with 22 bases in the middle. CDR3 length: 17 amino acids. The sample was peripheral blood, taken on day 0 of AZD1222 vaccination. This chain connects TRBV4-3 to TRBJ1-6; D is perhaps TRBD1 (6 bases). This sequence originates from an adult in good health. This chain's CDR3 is CASSPSQGLHSLSPLHF. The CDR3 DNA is TGCGCCAGCAGCCCGTCGCAGGGGCTCCACTCCCTTTCACCCCTCCACTTT.